A single T cell receptor (beta chain) is shown here with its context. Its antigen is not known. These data are taken from a study of cytomegalovirus exposure and HLA in healthy donors. Study overall: Caucasian-associated ancestry cluster membership applied to approximately 84% of over 350 genotyped donors. Study-level results: Among the CMV-associated chains, a few were confirmed in vitro as specific for CMV antigens. High specificity and sensitivity for cytomegalovirus status were reported for the classifier.

The study ran its PCR with 60 Vbeta and 13 Jbeta primers. The table came from immunoSEQ multiplex PCR; TCRdb's copy has only in-frame clones and leaves some out. This sample has some 190,000 clones, with approximately 80% found just once. Germline V lookup: CDR1 KGHSH, CDR2 LQKENI. CDR3 size: 13 residues. V was shortened by 6 bases and J by 5 bases, with 11 bases between the two germline ends. The chain combines TRBV18 with TRBJ2-1, with a possible D match to TRBD2 (5 bases). The clonotype comes from a male donor in good health and CMV-seronegative. Sequenced material: PBMCs. CDR3 in amino acids: CASSPGINNEQFF. The DNA for the CDR3 is TGTGCCAGCTCCCCGGGGATAAACAATGAGCAGTTCTTC.